Following are 7 T cell receptor beta chains from one sample sequenced in a study of shared clonotypes between healthy human individuals. Terminally differentiated effector memory CD45RA+ cells were excluded by CCR7 positive selection of CD45RO-negative cells. Profiling relied on immunoSEQ multiplex PCR, and the TCRdb table lists in-frame clones only, not all of them. In the table there are roughly 1,800,000 clones, roughly 94% of which are singletons. Input material: naive CD8+ T cells sorted from blood. Source of these receptors: a man aged 18-30 years in good health.

This clone was observed a single time. This sequence joins TRBV7-8 and TRBJ1-1; the D gene is possibly TRBD1 (5 bases). CDR3 length equals 15 residues. Germline loops: CDR1 SGHVS, CDR2 FQNEAQ. Trimming took 8 bases from V and 1 from J, leaving 17 bases between them. In nucleotides, the CDR3 is TGTGCCAGCGTACAAGGGGTCGGGCGGAACACTGAAGCTTTCTTT. The encoded protein is CASVQGVGRNTEAFF.

Regarding this clone: Additional DNA sequences in this sample encode the identical CDR3. V gene TRBV7-2 combines with J gene TRBJ2-5; TRBD2 matches 15 bases. The V and J ends lost 4 bases and 4 bases, in that order; junction bases with no gene match: 1. Germline V gives CDR1 SGHTA, CDR2 FQGNSA. CDR3 length: 15 amino acids. CDR3 sequence reads: CASSSGLAGGETQYF. The CDR3 bases are TGTGCCAGCAGCTCGGGACTAGCGGGAGGAGAGACCCAGTACTTC.

This chain joins TRBV9 and TRBJ2-7; 7 positions match TRBD1. This CDR3 is built from 13 residues. CDR1 is SGDLS and CDR2 is YYNGEE in the germline V gene. Trimming cost V 4 bases and J 5 bases; bases outside gene matches: 6. Here the CDR3 DNA reads TGTGCCAGCAGCTCTAGGGACAGCCACGAGCAGTACTTC. It yields the protein CASSSRDSHEQYF.

The genes are TRBV27 and TRBJ1-5; D is undetermined. Trimming removed 1 base at V and 4 bases at J, with 8 bases between. The CDR3 is made up of 14 amino acids. CDR1 MNHEY and CDR2 SMNVEV come from the germline V gene (reference sequence). CDR3 sequence (DNA): TGTGCCAGCAGTTTATGGGCCGAAAATCAGCCCCAGCATTTT. Protein: CASSLWAENQPQHF.

On this clone: Other DNA sequences in the same sample also yield this CDR3. This chain connects TRBV2 to TRBJ1-1; the D gene is possibly TRBD1 (5 bases). The CDR3 is made up of 10 amino acids. CDR1 SNHLY and CDR2 FYNNEI come from the germline V gene. Trimming stripped 9 bases from V and 6 bases from J, with 8 bases between. CDR3 bases: TGTGCCAGTCGGGGCGCTGAAGCTTTCTTT. Translation: CASRGAEAFF.

Worth noting for this clone: Other DNA sequences within the sample encode an identical CDR3. The gene calls are TRBV5-6 and TRBJ2-7; D is ambiguous. Trimming stripped 1 base from V and 2 bases from J, with 10 bases between. The germline V gene has CDR1 SGHDT and CDR2 YYEEEE. The length of the CDR3 is 14 residues. CDR3 DNA sequence: TGTGCCAGCAGCTTGTCCGGGCGAGCCTACGAGCAGTACTTC. Its translation: CASSLSGRAYEQYF.

This chain uses TRBV11-2 with TRBJ2-7, with D tentatively TRBD1 (6 bases). There are 12 residues in the CDR3. Per germline, CDR1 SGHAT and CDR2 FQNNGV. Trimming pared 5 bases from V and 3 bases from J, leaving 8 bases between. The CDR3: CASSTDSYEQYF. DNA for the CDR3: TGTGCCAGCAGCACGGACAGCTACGAGCAGTACTTC.